The T cell receptor (beta chain) under discussion was sequenced for a study of OX40 agonist ivuxolimab in advanced cancers. Overall study: Males comprised approximately 84% of the group, whose mean age was around 62 years (range roughly 20 to 90).

For this clone: Its antigen is not known.

The germline CDR1 and CDR2 sequences are MNHEY and SVGAGI. This CDR3 is built from 15 residues. The V and J ends lost 0 bases and 0 bases respectively, with 6 bases between them. Study-level findings and limits: Dose levels from 0.1 to 3.0 mg/kg saw CD4+ and CD8+ blood T cells expand clonally by week 6.

Profiling relied on immunoSEQ multiplex PCR, and the TCRdb table lists in-frame clones only, not all of them. The table shows 45,000 to 65,000 clones, with approximately 91% occurring only once. V and J are TRBV6-5 and TRBJ1-3, with D perhaps TRBD1 (5 bases). This clonotype was sampled from an adult with an advanced solid tumor such as melanoma, head and neck, liver or kidney cancer. The sample here was CD4+ or CD8+ T cells sorted from blood, taken in a trial of the OX40 agonist ivuxolimab. This CDR3 is CASSYSGDSGNTIYF. The CDR3 nucleotides are TGTGCCAGCAGTTACTCAGGGGACTCTGGAAACACCATATATTTT.